This note documents a single TCR beta chain sequence. This clonotype was recorded a few times. Its target antigen remains unknown. Base qualities are not at hand, and no much larger clone is one base apart. The CDR3 sequence holds 15 residues, the cysteine and phenylalanine included. The read is trimmed to its CDR3 DNA, 45 bases read in frame from base 1. The germline V gene sets CDR1 to SGHDT and CDR2 to YYEEEE. V is cut by 0 bases and J by 0 bases, and the space between the germline ends is 7 bases. The data were obtained in a study of T cells in Graves' hyperthyroidism and ophthalmopathy (dated by TCRdb to about 2019). Turning to the overall study: Peripheral blood was sampled at the time of initial diagnosis, prior to any treatment. TCR V-J signatures able to tell the groups apart were searched for in a discovery cohort of more than 90 patients, of whom more than 40 had Graves' ophthalmopathy and more than 55 had stable Graves' hyperthyroidism. Prospective prediction of ophthalmopathy was tested in an independent validation cohort consisting of 18 to 20 hyperthyroidism patients and more than 15 patients who later progressed to ophthalmopathy. The 75 to 100 discovery patients were randomly divided into training and test sets at a 7:3 ratio. In about 6 Graves' hyperthyroidism patients, the study also compared T-cell repertoires from thyroid tissue with T-cell repertoires from blood. After blood sampling, hyperthyroidism patients were treated with methimazole at a starting dose of 30 mg daily, and ophthalmopathy patients were treated with high-dose intravenous methylprednisolone. According to the paper, TCR Vbeta CDR3 sequencing was carried out on approximately 140 peripheral blood samples, which came from fewer than 50 ophthalmopathy, fewer than 80 hyperthyroidism and about 17 progressor patients.

Summary of the overall study and its limitations: In validation, the model predicted progression to ophthalmopathy with about 71% sensitivity and less than 75% specificity, a median of about six months before onset. A 13 V-J signature model separated ophthalmopathy from stable hyperthyroidism, with around 91% sensitivity and roughly 81% specificity in cross-validation and 80%/75% in testing. Sample size was not statistically predetermined, and blinding of investigators to group allocation was not performed. Most expanded thyroid clonotypes (frequency above 0.001) were also found in blood, which suggests that blood repertoires may mirror thyroid immune responses.

Moderately to severely active disease, a Clinical Activity Score of at least 3, a NOSPECS grade of at least 4, and a duration under 3 months were present in ophthalmopathy patients. Exclusion was applied to patients with uncontrolled infections, other autoimmune diseases, pregnancy or lactation. Clinical symptoms, serum thyroxine and TRAb, thyroid ultrasound, and orbital computed tomography formed the basis for the diagnoses. PBMCs were separated from roughly 10 ml of fresh peripheral blood using Ficoll-Paque density gradient centrifugation. Trizol reagent was used to extract total RNA, and RNA quality was then checked on an Agilent 2100 Bioanalyzer. Amplification of TCR beta CDR3 regions was carried out from RNA transcripts. The TCR CDR3 was subjected to a first round of RT-PCR using the HTBI primer set and the Qiagen OneStep RT-PCR kit. Libraries were constructed in a second round of multiplex PCR, after which size selection and purification were performed. Libraries were sequenced paired-end with 100 bp reads on an Illumina HiSeq2000. Turning to the authors' computational methods: Raw data were processed with SOAPnuke, discarding reads with adapters, uncalled bases, mean Phred below 15, or no exact constant-primer or identifier match. COPE v1.2.5 was used to merge high-quality paired reads, and clonotypes were defined as unique nucleotide sequences. MiTCR v1.1 was used to align clonotypes to the IMGT TRBV, TRBD and TRBJ reference segments. Analysis was restricted to V-J combinations with a frequency above 0.0001, which covered 99% to 99.2% of repertoires. A TCS score was defined as the ratio between F50 (clonal expansion) and ExV (chaos), using BLOSUM62-based TCRdist between CDR3 peptides within each V-J. Welch's t-statistics and random forest reduced roughly 530 V-J features to around 14, which were used in a naive Bayes classifier (R e1071). TCRdb took the public reads, trimmed them with fastp at Q25, ran MiXCR for clone calling and kept in-frame beta chains. Under each unique CDR3 protein, matching rows form one entry showing the most common genes and DNA. V and J calls and clone size were set by TCRdb, not the authors. This sample lists about 640,000 distinct CDR3 sequences; about a fifth were detected once. Jointly, the top ten make up more than 30% of the sample.

This TCR derives from a man aged 30 to 39 with Graves' ophthalmopathy. The source material was blood. The chain uses TRBV5-6 and TRBJ2-4; the D gene cannot be named for sure. The DNA sequence follows: TGTGCCAGCAGCTTGGGGTCCTCAGCCAAAAACATTCAGTACTTC. Translated, it gives CASSLGSSAKNIQYF.